This T cell receptor (beta chain) was documented in a study of cytomegalovirus exposure and HLA in healthy donors. V dropped 1 base and J dropped 3 bases, with 6 bases sitting between them. CDR1 and CDR2 from the germline V gene are ENHRY and SYGVKD. The CDR3 is 14 residues long. Generated by immunoSEQ multiplex PCR, the TCRdb table keeps only in-frame clones and is missing some. The sample shows 100,000 to 150,000 clones, roughly 89% of them seen only once. This clone was seen just once. The rearrangement joins TRBV10-3 to TRBJ2-2; unclear D gene. This clonotype was sampled from a woman aged 18-35 years in good health and CMV-seronegative. Material: PBMCs. CDR3: CAISEYLYTGELFF. In DNA form, the CDR3 reads TGTGCCATCAGTGAGTATCTGTACACCGGGGAGCTGTTTTTT.